Below, 7 T cell receptor beta chains from the same sample are listed, as sequenced in a study of shared clonotypes between healthy human individuals. Assay: immunoSEQ multiplex PCR; the TCRdb copy retains only in-frame clones and omits some. Seen here are about 2.4 million clones, more than 85% observed once, and the top ten hold roughly 0.39%. The source material was naive CD4+ T cells from PBMCs. The sample's subset: CD45RA+ positively selected. These receptors were collected from a man aged 18 to 35 in good health. Some clones in this sample may be carry-over from other donors' samples.

The J gene is TRBJ2-4, the V gene TRBV19, with D perhaps assigned TRBD1 or TRBD2 (5 bases each). V lost 5 bases to trimming and J lost 1 base, with 15 bases between them. The CDR3 loop spans 16 amino acids. CDR1 and CDR2 (germline): LNHDA, SQIVND (reference sequence). The CDR3 DNA sequence: TGTGCCAGTAGTCACTGGACCGGGGCGGCCAAAAACATTCAGTACTTC. It is translated as CASSHWTGAAKNIQYF.

As concerns this clone: The same CDR3 arises from other DNA sequences in this sample as well. CDR3 in amino acids: CASSLDRDNQPQHF. Written as DNA, the CDR3 is TGTGCCAGCAGTTTGGACAGGGATAATCAGCCCCAGCATTTT. J is TRBJ1-5 and V is TRBV28; TRBD1 matches at 8 bases. CDR1 is MDHEN, CDR2 SYDVKM, per germline. The CDR3 extends over 14 amino acids. J lost 4 bases, V lost 3 bases, and 2 bases had no gene match. The full variable domain, completed using reference TRBV28 and TRBJ1-5, is DVKVTQSSRYLVKRTGEKVFLECVQDMDHENMFWYRQDPGLGLRLIYFSYDVKMKEKGDIPEGYSVSREKKERFSLILESASTNQTSMYLCASSLDRDNQPQHFGDGTRLSIL.

Details on this clone: Within the sample, other DNA sequences also encode this same CDR3. The chain has TRBV10-3 and TRBJ1-1; the match to TRBD1 covers 7 bases. V was pared by 6 bases and J by 3 bases, with 4 bases of the junction left unmatched. CDR1 is ENHRY, CDR2 SYGVKD, per germline. The CDR3 runs 13 residues. This CDR3 reads CAIRRDRDTEAFF. The CDR3 DNA sequence: TGTGCCATCAGAAGGGACAGAGACACTGAAGCTTTCTTT.

This clone has only one observation. CDR3 residues: CATDNIEGGEQYF. CDR3 bases: TGTGCAACAGACAACATTGAGGGAGGAGAGCAGTACTTC. The V gene is TRBV28, the J gene TRBJ2-7; D perhaps matches TRBD2 (6 bases). In germline, CDR1 is MDHEN, CDR2 SYDVKM. The CDR3 has 13 residues.

Worth noting for this clone: The identical CDR3 is also encoded by other nucleotide sequences in the sample. J is TRBJ1-3 and V is TRBV5-1, with D uncertain. CDR1 and CDR2 from the germline V gene are SGHRS and YFSETQ. CDR3 size: 15 residues. Trimming removed 4 bases from V and 0 bases from J, with 11 bases in between. The CDR3 DNA reads as TGCGCCAGCAGCCCCGGCCGGAGCTCTGGAAACACCATATATTTT. Translation gives CASSPGRSSGNTIYF.

The V call is TRBV28, the J call TRBJ2-7; TRBD2 matches at 7 bases. This CDR3 contains 12 residues. The ends lost 6 bases at V and 6 bases at J; junction bases unmatched: 5. Per the germline V gene, CDR1 is MDHEN and CDR2 is SYDVKM. The CDR3 region is CASSQTSFEQYF. CDR3 DNA sequence: TGTGCCAGCAGCCAGACTAGCTTCGAGCAGTACTTC.

V and J are TRBV5-6 and TRBJ1-2; TRBD1 matches at 7 bases. The CDR3 is 14 residues long. Germline CDR1 is SGHDT and CDR2 is YYEEEE. V lost 4 bases and J lost 4; bases outside the gene matches: 7. The CDR3 DNA sequence: TGTGCCAGCAGCCGTGACAGGGAAGTCTATGGCTACACCTTC. It encodes CASSRDREVYGYTF.